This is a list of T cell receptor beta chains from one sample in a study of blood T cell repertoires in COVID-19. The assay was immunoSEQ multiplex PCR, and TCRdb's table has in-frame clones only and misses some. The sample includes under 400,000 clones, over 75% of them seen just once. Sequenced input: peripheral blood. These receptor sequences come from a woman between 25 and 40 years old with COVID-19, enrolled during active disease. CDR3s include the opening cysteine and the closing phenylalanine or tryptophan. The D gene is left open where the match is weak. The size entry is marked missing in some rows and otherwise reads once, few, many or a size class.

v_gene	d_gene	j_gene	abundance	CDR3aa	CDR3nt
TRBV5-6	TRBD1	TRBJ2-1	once	CASSLRQGDSPYNEQFF	TGTGCCAGCAGCCTCAGACAGGGTGATAGTCCCTACAATGAGCAGTTCTTC
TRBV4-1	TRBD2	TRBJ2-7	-	CASAPRGEGPYEQYF	TGCGCCAGCGCCCCGCGGGGGGAGGGCCCCTACGAGCAGTACTTC
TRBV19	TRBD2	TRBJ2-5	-	CASSIGGTLAGETQYF	TGTGCCAGTAGTATTGGGGGTACACTAGCGGGAGAGACCCAGTACTTC
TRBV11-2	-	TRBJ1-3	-	CASSPRTASGNTIYF	TGTGCCAGCAGCCCCCGGACAGCCTCTGGAAACACCATATATTTT
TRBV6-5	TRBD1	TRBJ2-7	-	CASRRDRDRPYEQYF	TGTGCCAGCAGGAGGGACAGGGACCGCCCCTACGAGCAGTACTTC
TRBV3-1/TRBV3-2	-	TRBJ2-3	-	CASSLSGSTDTQYF	TGTGCCAGCAGCCTAAGCGGGAGCACAGATACGCAGTATTTT
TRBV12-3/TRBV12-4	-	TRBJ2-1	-	CASRYSYNEQFF	TGTGCCAGCCGGTACTCCTACAATGAGCAGTTCTTC
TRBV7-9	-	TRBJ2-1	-	CASSLSGEGGEQFF	TGTGCCAGCAGCTTATCGGGAGAAGGAGGTGAGCAGTTCTTC
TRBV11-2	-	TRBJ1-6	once	CASSSEAKGSPLHF	TGTGCCAGCAGCTCCGAGGCTAAGGGGTCACCCCTCCACTTT
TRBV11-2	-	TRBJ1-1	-	CASSLDPGTEAFF	TGTGCCAGCAGCTTAGATCCGGGTACTGAAGCTTTCTTT
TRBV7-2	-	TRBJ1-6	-	CASSLREQGFSPLHF	TGTGCCAGCAGCTTAAGGGAACAGGGTTTTTCACCCCTCCACTTT
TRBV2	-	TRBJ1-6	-	CASNQDSPSPLHF	TGTGCCAGCAACCAGGACAGCCCTTCACCCCTCCACTTT
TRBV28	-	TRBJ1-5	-	CASSRVQGQGQPQHF	TGTGCCAGCAGCCGGGTGCAGGGGCAGGGTCAGCCCCAGCATTTT
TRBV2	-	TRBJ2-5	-	CASRLEAETQYF	TGTGCCAGCAGGCTCGAGGCGGAGACCCAGTACTTC
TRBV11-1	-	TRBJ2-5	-	CASSFGGTQETQYF	TGTGCCAGCAGCTTTGGCGGGACTCAAGAGACCCAGTACTTC
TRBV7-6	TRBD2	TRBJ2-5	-	CASSTGGREYF	TGTGCCAGCAGCACGGGAGGCCGCGAGTACTTC
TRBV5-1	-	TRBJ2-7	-	CASSLGTAISYEQYF	TGCGCCAGCAGCTTGGGGACAGCCATCTCCTACGAGCAGTACTTC
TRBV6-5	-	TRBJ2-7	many	CASSYSTNRAYEQYF	TGTGCCAGCAGTTACTCGACAAACAGGGCGTACGAGCAGTACTTC
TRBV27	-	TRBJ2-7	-	CANPPGPELYF	TGTGCCAACCCTCCTGGGCCAGAGTTGTACTTC
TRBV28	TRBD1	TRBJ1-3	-	CASSLILGGTGGFSGNTIYF	TGTGCCAGCAGTTTAATCCTCGGGGGGACAGGGGGGTTCTCTGGAAACACCATATATTTT
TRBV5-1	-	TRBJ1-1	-	CASSLAGMNTEAFF	TGCGCCAGCAGCTTAGCAGGGATGAACACTGAAGCTTTCTTT
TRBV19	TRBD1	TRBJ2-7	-	CASSIAWTGLPYEQYF	TGTGCCAGTAGTATAGCCTGGACAGGTTTACCCTACGAGCAGTACTTC
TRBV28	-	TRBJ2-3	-	CASPPFGVTSTDTQYF	TGTGCCAGCCCCCCCTTCGGGGTTACTAGCACAGATACGCAGTATTTT
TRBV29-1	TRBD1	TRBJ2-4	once	CSVAGTGSVENIQYF	TGCAGCGTGGCGGGGACAGGTTCAGTTGAAAACATTCAGTACTTC
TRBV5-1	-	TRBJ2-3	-	CASSGGSDTQYF	TGCGCCAGCAGCGGGGGCTCAGATACGCAGTATTTT
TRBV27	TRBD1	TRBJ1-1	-	CASSLSQTGGTEAFF	TGTGCCAGCAGTTTATCGCAAACAGGGGGGACTGAAGCTTTCTTT
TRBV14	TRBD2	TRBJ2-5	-	CASSLLAGGPQETQYF	TGTGCCAGCAGCCTACTAGCGGGAGGGCCCCAAGAGACCCAGTACTTC
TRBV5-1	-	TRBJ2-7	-	CASSLADTSYEQYF	TGCGCCAGCAGCTTGGCGGACACTTCCTACGAGCAGTACTTC
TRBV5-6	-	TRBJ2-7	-	CASSEINGEQYF	TGTGCCAGCAGCGAGATTAACGGCGAGCAGTACTTC
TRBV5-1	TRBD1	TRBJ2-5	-	CASSLPTGDQETQYF	TGCGCCAGCAGCTTACCAACAGGGGACCAGGAGACCCAGTACTTC
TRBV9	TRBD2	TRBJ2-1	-	CASSVAASGRTEQFF	TGTGCCAGCAGCGTAGCGGCTAGCGGGAGGACTGAGCAGTTCTTC
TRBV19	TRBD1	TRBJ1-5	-	CASSPFGTGYQPQHF	TGTGCCAGTAGTCCCTTCGGGACAGGGTATCAGCCCCAGCATTTT
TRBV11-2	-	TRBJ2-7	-	CASSPLEGGWEQYF	TGTGCCAGCAGCCCACTCGAGGGGGGGTGGGAGCAGTACTTC
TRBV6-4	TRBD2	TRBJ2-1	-	CASSASGIQGGEQFF	TGTGCCAGCAGTGCTAGCGGGATCCAAGGGGGTGAGCAGTTCTTC
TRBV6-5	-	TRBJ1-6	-	CASTYGTNTNSPLHF	TGTGCCAGCACATACGGGACAAACACAAATTCACCCCTCCACTTT
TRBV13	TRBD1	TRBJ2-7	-	CASSEGQGFSYEQYF	TGTGCCAGCAGCGAGGGACAGGGGTTTTCCTACGAGCAGTACTTC
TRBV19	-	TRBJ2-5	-	CASGGVYF	TGTGCCAGTGGGGGCGTGTACTTC
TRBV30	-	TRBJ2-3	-	CAWTTGADTQYF	TGTGCCTGGACTACGGGAGCAGATACGCAGTATTTT
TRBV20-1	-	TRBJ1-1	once	CSASLPRQTNTEAFF	TGCAGTGCTAGTCTTCCCCGACAGACGAACACTGAAGCTTTCTTT
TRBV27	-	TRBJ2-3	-	CASSSPPDTQYF	TGTGCCAGCAGTTCCCCTCCGGATACGCAGTATTTT
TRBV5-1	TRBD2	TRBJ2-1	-	CASSLVLLAGDNEQFF	TGCGCCAGCAGCTTGGTTCTGCTAGCGGGAGATAATGAGCAGTTCTTC
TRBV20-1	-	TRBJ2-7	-	CSARGTYEQYF	TGCAGTGCCCGGGGGACCTACGAGCAGTACTTC
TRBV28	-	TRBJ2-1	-	CASLGQRYNEQFF	TGTGCCAGCCTTGGGCAGAGATACAATGAGCAGTTCTTC
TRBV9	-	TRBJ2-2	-	CASSVDGAGELFF	TGTGCCAGCAGCGTAGACGGAGCCGGGGAGCTGTTTTTT
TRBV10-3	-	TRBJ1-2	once	CAISDGRGYGYTF	TGTGCCATCAGTGACGGCAGGGGATACGGCTACACCTTC
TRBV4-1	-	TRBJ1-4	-	CASSQDTVSYEKLFF	TGCGCCAGCAGCCAAGATACAGTGAGTTATGAAAAACTGTTTTTT
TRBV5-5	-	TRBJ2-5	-	CASSLAGNRQETQYF	TGTGCCAGCAGCTTGGCGGGGAACAGACAAGAGACCCAGTACTTC